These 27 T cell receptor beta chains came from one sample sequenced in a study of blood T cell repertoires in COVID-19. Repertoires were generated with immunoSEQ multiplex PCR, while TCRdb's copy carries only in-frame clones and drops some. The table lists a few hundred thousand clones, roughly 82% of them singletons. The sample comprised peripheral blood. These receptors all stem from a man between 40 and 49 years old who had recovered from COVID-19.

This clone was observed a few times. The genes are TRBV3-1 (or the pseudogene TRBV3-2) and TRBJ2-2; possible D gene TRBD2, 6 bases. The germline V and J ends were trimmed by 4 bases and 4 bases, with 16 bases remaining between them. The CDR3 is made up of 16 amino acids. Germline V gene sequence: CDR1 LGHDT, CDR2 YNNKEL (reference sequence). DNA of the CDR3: TGTGCCAGCAGCCGGGGGGAGAGAGTGGCCACCGGGGAGCTGTTTTTT. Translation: CASSRGERVATGELFF.

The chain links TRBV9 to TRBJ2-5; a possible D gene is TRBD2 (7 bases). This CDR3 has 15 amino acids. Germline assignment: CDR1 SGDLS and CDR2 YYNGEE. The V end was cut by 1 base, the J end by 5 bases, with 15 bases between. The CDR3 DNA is TGTGCCAGCAGCGTATGGAAGGGGGGGCAGGAGACCCAGTACTTC. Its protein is CASSVWKGGQETQYF.

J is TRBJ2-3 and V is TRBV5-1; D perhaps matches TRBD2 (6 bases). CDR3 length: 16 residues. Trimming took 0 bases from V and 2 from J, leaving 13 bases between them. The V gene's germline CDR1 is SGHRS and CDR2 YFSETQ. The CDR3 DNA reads TGCGCCAGCAGCTTGGCCGTGACTAGAGACACAGATACGCAGTATTTT. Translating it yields CASSLAVTRDTDTQYF.

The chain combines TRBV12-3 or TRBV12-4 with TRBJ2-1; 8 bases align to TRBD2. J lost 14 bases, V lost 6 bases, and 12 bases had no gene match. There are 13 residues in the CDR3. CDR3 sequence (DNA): TGTGCCAGCAGCCCCGGGGGGGCTCGGGGGAAGTTCTTC. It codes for CASSPGGARGKFF.

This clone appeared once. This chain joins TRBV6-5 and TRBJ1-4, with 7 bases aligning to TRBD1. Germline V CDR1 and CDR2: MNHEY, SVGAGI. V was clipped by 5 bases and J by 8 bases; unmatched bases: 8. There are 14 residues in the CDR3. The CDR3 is CASSQGQYYEKLFF. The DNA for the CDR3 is TGTGCCAGCAGTCAGGGACAGTATTACGAAAAACTGTTTTTT.

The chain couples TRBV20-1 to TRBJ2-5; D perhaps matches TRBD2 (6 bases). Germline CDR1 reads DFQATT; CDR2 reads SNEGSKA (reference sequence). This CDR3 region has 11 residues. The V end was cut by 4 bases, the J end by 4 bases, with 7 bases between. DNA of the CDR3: TGCAGTGCTAAGGGAGGAGAGACCCAGTACTTC. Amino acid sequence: CSAKGGETQYF.

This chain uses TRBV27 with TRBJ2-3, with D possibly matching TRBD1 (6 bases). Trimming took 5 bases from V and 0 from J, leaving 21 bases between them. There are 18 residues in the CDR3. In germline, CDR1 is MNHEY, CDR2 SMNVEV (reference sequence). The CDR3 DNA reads TGTGCCAGCAGTAGCGACAGGTGGGGCGGTCCCAGCACAGATACGCAGTATTTT. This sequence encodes CASSSDRWGGPSTDTQYF.

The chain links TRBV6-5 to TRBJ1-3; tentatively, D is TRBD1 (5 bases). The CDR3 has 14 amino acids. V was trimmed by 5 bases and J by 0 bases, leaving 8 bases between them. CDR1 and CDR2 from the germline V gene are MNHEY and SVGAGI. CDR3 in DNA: TGTGCCAGCAGTCGACAGACCTCTGGAAACACCATATATTTT. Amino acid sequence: CASSRQTSGNTIYF.

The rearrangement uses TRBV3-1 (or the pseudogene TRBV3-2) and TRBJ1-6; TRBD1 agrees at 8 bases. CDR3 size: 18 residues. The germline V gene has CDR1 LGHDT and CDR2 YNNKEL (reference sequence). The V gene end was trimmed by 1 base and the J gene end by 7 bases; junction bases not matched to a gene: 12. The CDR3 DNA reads TGTGCCAGCAGCCAAGTTTTTGGCAGGGGGCTTTTAAATTCACCCCTCCACTTT. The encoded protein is CASSQVFGRGLLNSPLHF.

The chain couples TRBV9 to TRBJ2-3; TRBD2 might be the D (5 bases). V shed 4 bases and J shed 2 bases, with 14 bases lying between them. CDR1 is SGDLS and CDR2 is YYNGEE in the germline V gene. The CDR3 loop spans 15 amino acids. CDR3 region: CASSPEQRNTDTQYF. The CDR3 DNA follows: TGTGCCAGCAGCCCAGAGCAGCGGAACACAGATACGCAGTATTTT.

CDR3 coding DNA: TGTGCCAGCAGCCCTCTTCTAGGCAGGGGCTACGAGCAGTACTTC. As protein: CASSPLLGRGYEQYF. The V call is TRBV11-2, the J call TRBJ2-7; TRBD1 is a possible D gene (6 bases). Germline V CDR1 and CDR2: SGHAT, FQNNGV. The CDR3 loop spans 15 amino acids. Trimming removed 5 bases at V and 3 bases at J, with 17 bases between. The full variable domain, completed using reference TRBV11-2 and TRBJ2-7, is EAGVAQSPRYKIIEKRQSVAFWCNPISGHATLYWYQQILGQGPKLLIQFQNNGVVDDSQLPKDRFSAERLKGVDSTLKIQPAKLEDSAVYLCASSPLLGRGYEQYFGPGTRLTVT.

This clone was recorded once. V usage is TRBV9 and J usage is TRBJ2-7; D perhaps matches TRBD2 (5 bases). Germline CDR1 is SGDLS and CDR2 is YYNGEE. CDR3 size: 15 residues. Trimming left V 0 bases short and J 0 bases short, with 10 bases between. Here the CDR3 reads CASSVGSASSYEQYF. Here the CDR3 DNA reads TGTGCCAGCAGCGTAGGTAGCGCGAGCTCCTACGAGCAGTACTTC.

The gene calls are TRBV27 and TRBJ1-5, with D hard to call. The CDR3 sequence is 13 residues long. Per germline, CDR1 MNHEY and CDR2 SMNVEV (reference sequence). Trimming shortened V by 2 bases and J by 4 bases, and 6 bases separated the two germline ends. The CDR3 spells CASSLGRNQPQHF. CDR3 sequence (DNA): TGTGCCAGCAGTTTAGGCAGGAATCAGCCCCAGCATTTT.

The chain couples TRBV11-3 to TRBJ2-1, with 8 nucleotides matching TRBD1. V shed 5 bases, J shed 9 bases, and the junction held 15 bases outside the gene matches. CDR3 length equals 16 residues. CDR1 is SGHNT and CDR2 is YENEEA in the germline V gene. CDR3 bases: TGTGCCAGCAGCCCTGACCCGGACAGGGCTTTGGGTGAGCAGTTCTTC. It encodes CASSPDPDRALGEQFF. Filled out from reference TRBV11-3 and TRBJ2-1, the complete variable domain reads EAGVVQSPRYKIIEKKQPVAFWCNPISGHNTLYWYLQNLGQGPELLIRYENEEAVDDSQLPKDRFSAERLKGVDSTLKIQPAELGDSAVYLCASSPDPDRALGEQFFGPGTRLTVL.

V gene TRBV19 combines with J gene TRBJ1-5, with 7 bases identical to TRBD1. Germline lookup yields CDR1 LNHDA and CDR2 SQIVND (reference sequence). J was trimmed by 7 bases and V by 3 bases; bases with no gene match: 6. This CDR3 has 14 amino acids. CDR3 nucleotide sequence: TGTGCCAGTAGTATGCGTGGAGGGGGCCAGCCCCAGCATTTT. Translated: CASSMRGGGQPQHF.

The CDR3 protein is CASSLEGVELFF. The CDR3 region has the DNA TGTGCCAGCAGCTTAGAGGGGGTTGAACTGTTTTTT. The chain combines TRBV7-9 with TRBJ1-4; tentative D call: TRBD1 (6 bases). This CDR3 is 12 amino acids long. Per the germline V gene, CDR1 is SEHNR and CDR2 is FQNEAQ (reference sequence). Trimming shortened V by 1 base and J by 12 bases, and 9 bases separated the two germline ends.

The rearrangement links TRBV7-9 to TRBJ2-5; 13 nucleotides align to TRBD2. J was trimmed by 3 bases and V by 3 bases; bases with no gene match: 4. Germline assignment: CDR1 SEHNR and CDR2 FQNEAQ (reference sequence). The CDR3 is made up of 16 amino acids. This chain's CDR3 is CASSLMTSGGKETQYF. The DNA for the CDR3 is TGTGCCAGCAGCTTGATGACTAGCGGGGGGAAAGAGACCCAGTACTTC.

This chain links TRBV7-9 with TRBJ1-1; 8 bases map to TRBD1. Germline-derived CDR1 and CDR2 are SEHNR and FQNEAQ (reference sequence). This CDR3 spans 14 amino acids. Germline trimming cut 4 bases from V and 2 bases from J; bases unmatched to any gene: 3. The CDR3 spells CASSSGTGNTEAFF. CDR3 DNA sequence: TGTGCCAGCAGCTCGGGGACAGGAAACACTGAAGCTTTCTTT.

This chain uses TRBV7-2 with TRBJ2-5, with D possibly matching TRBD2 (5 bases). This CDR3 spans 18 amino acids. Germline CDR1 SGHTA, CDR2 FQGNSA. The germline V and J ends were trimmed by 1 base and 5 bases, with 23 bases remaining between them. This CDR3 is CASSLVWSGTGRGETQYF. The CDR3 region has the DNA TGTGCCAGCAGCTTAGTTTGGTCTGGAACGGGCCGAGGGGAGACCCAGTACTTC.

The CDR3 DNA is TGTGCCATCAGTGAGTATCGGAGTAACAATGAGCAGTTCTTC. Encoded protein: CAISEYRSNNEQFF. The V call is TRBV10-3, the J call TRBJ2-1; no clear D gene. The germline V gene has CDR1 ENHRY and CDR2 SYGVKD. This CDR3 has 14 residues. V was shortened by 1 base and J by 5 bases, with 9 bases between the two germline ends.

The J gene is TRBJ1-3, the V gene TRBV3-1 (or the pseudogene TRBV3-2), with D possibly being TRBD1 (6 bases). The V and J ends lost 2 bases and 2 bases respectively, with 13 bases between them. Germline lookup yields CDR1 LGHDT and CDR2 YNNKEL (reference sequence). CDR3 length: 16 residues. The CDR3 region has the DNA TGTGCCAGCAGCCAAAGTATCGCAGGGGCTGGAAACACCATATATTTT. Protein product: CASSQSIAGAGNTIYF.

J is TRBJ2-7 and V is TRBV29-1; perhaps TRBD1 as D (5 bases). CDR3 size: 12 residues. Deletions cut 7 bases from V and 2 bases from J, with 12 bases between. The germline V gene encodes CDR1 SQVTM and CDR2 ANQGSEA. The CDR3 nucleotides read TGCAGCGCCCGGACACCCACCTACGAGCAGTACTTC. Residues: CSARTPTYEQYF.

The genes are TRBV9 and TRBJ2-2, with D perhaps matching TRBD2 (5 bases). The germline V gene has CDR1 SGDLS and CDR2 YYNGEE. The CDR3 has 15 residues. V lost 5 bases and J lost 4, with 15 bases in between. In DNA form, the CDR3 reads TGTGCCAGCAGTGTAACCAGCGGACCCACCGGGGAGCTGTTTTTT. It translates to CASSVTSGPTGELFF.

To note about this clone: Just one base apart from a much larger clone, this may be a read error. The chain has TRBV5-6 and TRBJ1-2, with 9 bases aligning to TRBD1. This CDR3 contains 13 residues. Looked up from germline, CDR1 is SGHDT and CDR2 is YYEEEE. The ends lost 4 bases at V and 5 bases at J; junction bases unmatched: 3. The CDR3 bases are TGTGCCAGCAGCCCGGGACAGGGATATGGCTACACCTTC. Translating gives CASSPGQGYGYTF.

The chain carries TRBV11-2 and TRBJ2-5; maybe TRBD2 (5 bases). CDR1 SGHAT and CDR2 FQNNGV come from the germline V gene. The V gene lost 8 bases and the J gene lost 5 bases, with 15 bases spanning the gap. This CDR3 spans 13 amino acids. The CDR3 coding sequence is TGTGCCAGCGCCTCGCGACTATCGGAGACCCAGTACTTC. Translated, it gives CASASRLSETQYF.

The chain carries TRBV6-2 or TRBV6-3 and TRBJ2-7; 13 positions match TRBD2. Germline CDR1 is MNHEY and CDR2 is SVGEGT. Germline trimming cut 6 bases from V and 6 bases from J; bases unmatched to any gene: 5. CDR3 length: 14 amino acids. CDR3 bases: TGTGCCAGCAGCCGGACTAGCGGGAGTGGCGAGCAGTACTTC. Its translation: CASSRTSGSGEQYF.

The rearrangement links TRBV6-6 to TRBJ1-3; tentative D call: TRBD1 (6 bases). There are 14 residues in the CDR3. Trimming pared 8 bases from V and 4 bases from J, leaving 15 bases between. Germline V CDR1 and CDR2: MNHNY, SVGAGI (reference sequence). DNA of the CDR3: TGTGCCAGCTCGCCACAGGGTAGGGGAAACACCATATATTTT. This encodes CASSPQGRGNTIYF.